Presented here are 28 T cell receptor beta chains from one specimen sequenced in a study of OX40 agonist ivuxolimab in advanced cancers. Libraries were prepared by immunoSEQ multiplex PCR; TCRdb keeps only in-frame clonotypes and omits some of them. The table records about 22,000 clones, 84% of them present only once. The sequences come from CD4+ or CD8+ T cells sorted from blood, collected in a trial of the OX40 agonist ivuxolimab. These receptors came from an adult with an advanced solid tumor such as melanoma, head and neck, liver or kidney cancer.

This sequence joins TRBV4-2 and TRBJ1-2; D may be TRBD1 (5 bases). The CDR3 totals 15 residues. The germline V and J ends were trimmed by 0 bases and 4 bases, with 12 bases remaining between them. Per the germline V gene, CDR1 is LGHNA and CDR2 is YNFKEQ. CDR3 region: CASSQERGDSYGYTF. CDR3 sequence (DNA): TGTGCCAGCAGCCAAGAAAGGGGAGACAGCTATGGCTACACCTTC.

The chain links TRBV12-2 to TRBJ2-2; the table's D call, TRBD1, has no DNA check behind it. TRBV12-2 is assigned pseudogene status. The CDR3 length is 17 residues. The CDR3 DNA reads as TGTGCAAGTCGCTTAGCCGGTGGGGCGGATAACACCGGGGAGCTGTTTTTT. As protein: CASRLAGGADNTGELFF.

The chain recombines TRBV9 with TRBJ2-5, with D perhaps matching TRBD2 (6 bases). CDR1 and CDR2 from the germline V gene are SGDLS and YYNGEE. Trimming took 1 base from V and 5 from J, leaving 18 bases between them. The CDR3 covers 16 residues. The CDR3 loop is CASSVSGSAVRETQYF. Written as DNA, the CDR3 is TGTGCCAGCAGCGTAAGCGGGTCGGCGGTTAGGGAGACCCAGTACTTC. The whole variable domain, remainder taken from reference TRBV9 and TRBJ2-5, is DSGVTQTPKHLITATGQRVTLRCSPRSGDLSVYWYQQSLDQGLQFLIQYYNGEERAKGNILERFSAQQFPDLHSELNLSSLELGDSALYFCASSVSGSAVRETQYFGPGTRLLVL.

The chain joins TRBV5-6 to TRBJ2-7, with D uncertain. V was cut by 6 bases and J by 3 bases, with 13 bases left in between. CDR1 SGHDT and CDR2 YYEEEE come from the germline V gene. CDR3 length: 13 residues. The CDR3 DNA reads as TGTGCCAGCACGGCGGACGGCGACTACGAGCAGTACTTC. Translated, it gives CASTADGDYEQYF.

The chain joins TRBV7-9 to TRBJ1-1; 7 nucleotides align to TRBD1. The CDR3 spans 16 residues. With V trimmed by 2 bases and J by 0 bases, 6 bases remained unmatched. The germline gives CDR1 SEHNR, CDR2 FQNEAQ (reference sequence). This CDR3 reads CASSLKGARMNTEAFF. CDR3 DNA: TGTGCCAGCAGCTTAAAGGGGGCCCGGATGAACACTGAAGCTTTCTTT.

J is TRBJ2-4 and V is TRBV6-5; maybe TRBD2 (5 bases). Looked up from germline, CDR1 is MNHEY and CDR2 is SVGAGI. This CDR3 comprises 13 residues. Trimming took off 5 bases at V and 5 bases at J, with 10 bases between the two ends. The CDR3 spells CASSRGPENIQYF. In DNA form, the CDR3 reads TGTGCCAGCAGTCGGGGTCCCGAAAACATTCAGTACTTC.

This clone was seen more than once but under ten times. The chain couples TRBV28 to TRBJ2-1; D remains unclear. Trimming cost V 5 bases and J 6 bases, with 11 bases left between them. CDR1 is MDHEN and CDR2 is SYDVKM in the germline V gene. There are 13 residues in the CDR3. In DNA form, the CDR3 reads TGTGCCAGCAGTCCCGACCAGAGCAATGAGCAGTTCTTC. It encodes CASSPDQSNEQFF.

By its share, this clone is medium-sized. CDR3 bases: TGTGCCAGCTCACCTTTAGCGGTGGGCAATGAGCAGTTCTTC. Its protein product is CASSPLAVGNEQFF. The J gene is TRBJ2-1, the V gene TRBV18; D may be TRBD2 (6 bases). V was cut by 3 bases and J by 6 bases, with 12 bases left in between. CDR1 and CDR2 from the germline V gene are KGHSH and LQKENI. The CDR3 runs 14 residues.

This sequence joins TRBV9 and TRBJ2-5; TRBD2 matches 7 bases. The junction had 5 bases not matched to a gene; V was cut back by 0 bases and J by 3 bases. CDR1 and CDR2 from the germline V gene are SGDLS and YYNGEE. The length of the CDR3 is 15 residues. DNA for the CDR3: TGTGCCAGCAGCGTAGAAGGCGGGGGTAAAGAGACCCAGTACTTC. Encoded protein: CASSVEGGGKETQYF.

This chain links TRBV25-1 with TRBJ2-3; TRBD2 matches 7 bases. The germline V gene encodes CDR1 MGHDK and CDR2 SYGVNS. CDR3 length equals 14 residues. The V and J ends lost 6 bases and 3 bases, in that order; junction bases with no gene match: 6. CDR3 nucleotides: TGTGCCAGCAGCGGAACTAGCGCTACAGATACGCAGTATTTT. This sequence encodes CASSGTSATDTQYF.

This clone appeared a single time. The chain couples TRBV2 to TRBJ2-3; the D gene is possibly TRBD2 (6 bases). The V and J ends lost 1 base and 4 bases respectively, with 9 bases between them. The CDR3 loop spans 14 amino acids. The germline V gene has CDR1 SNHLY and CDR2 FYNNEI. The CDR3 DNA is TGTGCCAGCAGTGAAGAACTAGCAGCAGATACGCAGTATTTT. It codes for CASSEELAADTQYF.

The chain uses TRBV4-1 and TRBJ2-2; tentatively, D is TRBD1 (7 bases). The V end was cut by 1 base, the J end by 5 bases, with 11 bases between. The CDR3 extends over 15 amino acids. Germline CDR1 is MGHRA and CDR2 is YSYEKL. CDR3 sequence (DNA): TGCGCCAGCAGCCAAGCCCAGGGGGGTACCGGGGAGCTGTTTTTT. It is translated as CASSQAQGGTGELFF.

The chain is built from TRBV29-1 and TRBJ2-1, with D tentatively TRBD1 (6 bases). V was cut by 4 bases and J by 1 base, with 23 bases left in between. The CDR3 covers 18 residues. CDR1 and CDR2 (germline): SQVTM, ANQGSEA. Here the CDR3 DNA reads TGCAGCGTTGTTCAGTACAGGGCAGGGTTCGCATCCTACAATGAGCAGTTCTTC. This translates into CSVVQYRAGFASYNEQFF.

The chain combines TRBV5-1 with TRBJ2-2; D gene ambiguous. Germline CDR1 is SGHRS and CDR2 is YFSETQ. V lost 4 bases and J 0 bases, leaving 10 bases between the germline ends. CDR3 length equals 15 residues. The CDR3 DNA follows: TGCGCCAGCAGCGGAAGAACAACGAACACCGGGGAGCTGTTTTTT. Protein sequence: CASSGRTTNTGELFF.

Here the CDR3 reads CASSLATTSGSTDTQYF. DNA of the CDR3: TGCGCCAGCAGCTTGGCCACCACTAGCGGAAGCACAGATACGCAGTATTTT. V and J are TRBV5-1 and TRBJ2-3, with 8 bases identical to TRBD2. CDR1 is SGHRS and CDR2 is YFSETQ in the germline V gene. Trimming at V came to 0 bases and at J to 0 bases, leaving 6 bases not matched to a gene. There are 17 residues in the CDR3.

This clone is a singleton in its sample. This chain uses TRBV28 with TRBJ2-3; 9 positions agree with TRBD1. Germline V gives CDR1 MDHEN, CDR2 SYDVKM. The CDR3 contains 19 residues. Trimming at V came to 2 bases and at J to 5 bases, leaving 17 bases not matched to a gene. CDR3 coding DNA: TGTGCCAGCAGTTTACCCCGGGACAGGGTAGACTTGTGGGGAGATACGCAGTATTTT. Translation gives CASSLPRDRVDLWGDTQYF.

This clone was recorded once. V and J are TRBV6-5 and TRBJ2-1, with D possibly TRBD2 on 5 matching bases. The CDR3 totals 13 residues. Germline CDR1 MNHEY, CDR2 SVGAGI. Trimming removed 2 bases from V and 9 bases from J, with 11 bases in between. The CDR3 bases are TGTGCCAGCAGTTACGATAGCGTTCGTGAGCAGTTCTTC. It codes for CASSYDSVREQFF.

The CDR3 protein is CASSLWGSEPQHF. CDR3 sequence (DNA): TGTGCCAGCAGCTTGTGGGGGAGCGAGCCCCAGCATTTT. The genes are TRBV5-4 and TRBJ1-5, with D tentatively TRBD1 (5 bases). The CDR3 runs 13 residues. Germline V lookup: CDR1 SGHNT, CDR2 YYREEE (reference sequence). Deletions cut 1 base from V and 8 bases from J, with 10 bases between.

The chain uses TRBV7-8 and TRBJ1-5, with 8 bases fitting TRBD1. Germline V gene data show CDR1 as SGHVS and CDR2 as FQNEAQ. The V gene end was trimmed by 4 bases and the J gene end by 4 bases; junction bases not matched to a gene: 3. This CDR3 is built from 14 residues. CDR3 amino acids: CASSSRTGNQPQHF. Here the CDR3 DNA reads TGTGCCAGCAGCTCAAGGACAGGGAATCAGCCCCAGCATTTT.

The sample holds a few counts of this clone. The chain couples TRBV28 to TRBJ2-1; no reliable D call. Per germline, CDR1 MDHEN and CDR2 SYDVKM. V was shortened by 7 bases and J by 0 bases, with 7 bases between the two germline ends. This CDR3 is built from 13 residues. The CDR3 bases are TGTGCCAGCACCCTGAGCTCCTACAATGAGCAGTTCTTC. Translated: CASTLSSYNEQFF.

This clone has just a few counts. This chain connects TRBV19 to TRBJ2-1; D uncertain. The CDR3 consists of 13 residues. CDR1 is LNHDA, CDR2 SQIVND, per germline (reference sequence). V lost 10 bases and J lost 5, with 15 bases in between. This CDR3 is CATSGFADNEQFF. The CDR3 nucleotides are TGTGCCACGAGTGGGTTTGCAGACAATGAGCAGTTCTTC.

The V gene is TRBV10-1, the J gene TRBJ2-3; D is unclear. This CDR3 contains 14 residues. The V gene lost 0 bases and the J gene lost 6 bases, with 10 bases spanning the gap. Germline V lookup: CDR1 WNHNN, CDR2 SYGVQD (reference sequence). Written as DNA, the CDR3 is TGCGCCAGCAGTGAGTCGGGCCTATGGGATACGCAGTATTTT. Translation: CASSESGLWDTQYF.

The chain links TRBV6-1 to TRBJ1-1, with a tentative D call TRBD1 (5 bases). CDR3 length: 15 amino acids. From germline, CDR1 is MNHNS and CDR2 SASEGT. V lost 1 base and J 11 bases, leaving 20 bases between the germline ends. The CDR3 nucleotides are TGTGCCAGCAGTGAAGAGCCGGGACCCTGGTCGGATGCTTTCTTT. Translating it yields CASSEEPGPWSDAFF.

The J gene is TRBJ2-7, the V gene TRBV28; 9 nucleotides align to TRBD1. Germline values: CDR1 MDHEN, CDR2 SYDVKM. The length of the CDR3 is 14 residues. J was trimmed by 6 bases and V by 2 bases; bases with no gene match: 5. The CDR3, as DNA: TGTGCCAGCAGTTTACTACAGGGGGCTATCGAGCAGTACTTC. This encodes CASSLLQGAIEQYF.

This chain uses TRBV28 with TRBJ2-3; D not resolved. This CDR3 has 10 amino acids. The ends were cut back, 4 bases at V and 4 bases at J, with 0 bases in the middle. The germline V gene encodes CDR1 MDHEN and CDR2 SYDVKM. For the CDR3, the DNA is TGTGCCAGCAGTTCAGATACGCAGTATTTT. It translates to CASSSDTQYF. The whole variable domain, remainder taken from reference TRBV28 and TRBJ2-3, is DVKVTQSSRYLVKRTGEKVFLECVQDMDHENMFWYRQDPGLGLRLIYFSYDVKMKEKGDIPEGYSVSREKKERFSLILESASTNQTSMYLCASSSDTQYFGPGTRLTVL.

Here the CDR3 reads CASSLGGQGWQETQYF. Here the CDR3 DNA reads TGTGCCAGCAGCTTGGGAGGACAGGGATGGCAAGAGACCCAGTACTTC. This chain connects TRBV5-6 to TRBJ2-5; 8 nucleotides align to TRBD1. This CDR3 is built from 16 residues. The germline CDR1 and CDR2 sequences are SGHDT and YYEEEE. V trimming: 0 bases; J trimming: 2 bases; junction bases outside the gene matches: 6.

This chain links TRBV5-1 with TRBJ2-7, with D perhaps matching TRBD1 (5 bases). Germline V gives CDR1 SGHRS, CDR2 YFSETQ. This CDR3 region has 14 residues. V lost 0 bases, J lost 3 bases, and 10 bases lay in between. The CDR3 loop is CASSLVGDGYEQYF. As DNA, the CDR3 is TGCGCCAGCAGCTTGGTAGGGGATGGCTACGAGCAGTACTTC.

The J gene is TRBJ2-7, the V gene TRBV7-8; D may be TRBD1 (5 bases). The V end lost 1 base, the J end lost 2 bases, and 15 bases lay between the germline ends. This CDR3 has 16 amino acids. Germline V lookup: CDR1 SGHVS, CDR2 FQNEAQ. The DNA of the CDR3 is TGTGCCAGCAGCTTAGACTTCCTCGGACATGCCTACGAGCAGTACTTC. Translation: CASSLDFLGHAYEQYF.